The clone carrying this TCR beta chain was seen only a few times. TCRdb analysed the RT-PCR reads with MiXCR anew, one entry per CDR3 protein. The top ten clones hold around 78% of a sample with about 24,000 distinct CDR3 sequences, less than 45% of them seen once. The source of the sample is a study of patients and donors after allogeneic stem cell transplantation. Germline CDR1 and CDR2: SGDLS and YYNGEE. The germline V and J ends were trimmed by 0 bases and 1 base, with 7 bases remaining between them. The CDR3 is 15 residues long. This chain connects TRBV9 to TRBJ2-2; D is ambiguous. The TCR sequence derives from a human donor who was either an allogeneic HSCT recipient or a stem cell or donor lymphocyte infusion donor (not recorded which). It is not recorded whose cells these are; they may come from a transplant donor. The sample taken for sequencing was blood, either unsorted or a sorted T cell fraction (not recorded which). The CDR3 region has the DNA TGTGCCAGCAGCGTAGGCGTCAGGAACACCGGGGAGCTGTTTTTT. Its translation is CASSVGVRNTGELFF.